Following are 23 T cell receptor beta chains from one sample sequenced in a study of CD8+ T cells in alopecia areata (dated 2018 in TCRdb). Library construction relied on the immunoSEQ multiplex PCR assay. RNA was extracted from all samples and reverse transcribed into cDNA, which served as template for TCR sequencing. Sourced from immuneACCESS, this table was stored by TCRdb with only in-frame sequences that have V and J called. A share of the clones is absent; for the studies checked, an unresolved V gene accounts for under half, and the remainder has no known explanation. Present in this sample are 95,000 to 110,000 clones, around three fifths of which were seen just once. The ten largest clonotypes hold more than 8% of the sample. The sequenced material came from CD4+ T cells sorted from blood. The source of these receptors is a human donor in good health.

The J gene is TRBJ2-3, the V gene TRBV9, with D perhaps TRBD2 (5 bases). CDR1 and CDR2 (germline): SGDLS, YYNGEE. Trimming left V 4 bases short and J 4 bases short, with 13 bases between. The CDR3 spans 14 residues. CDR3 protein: CASSPYRGSDTQYF. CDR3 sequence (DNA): TGTGCCAGCAGCCCCTATCGGGGTTCAGATACGCAGTATTTT. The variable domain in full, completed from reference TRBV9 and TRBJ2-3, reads DSGVTQTPKHLITATGQRVTLRCSPRSGDLSVYWYQQSLDQGLQFLIQYYNGEERAKGNILERFSAQQFPDLHSELNLSSLELGDSALYFCASSPYRGSDTQYFGPGTRLTVL.

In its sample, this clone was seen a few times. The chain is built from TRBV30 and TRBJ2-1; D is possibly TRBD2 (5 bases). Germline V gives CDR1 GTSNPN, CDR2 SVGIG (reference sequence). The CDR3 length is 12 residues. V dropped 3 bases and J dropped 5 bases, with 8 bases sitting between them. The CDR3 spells CAWSSGNNEQFF. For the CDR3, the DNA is TGTGCCTGGAGCTCCGGGAACAATGAGCAGTTCTTC.

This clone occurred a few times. The CDR3 sequence is CATRGDTVNTGELFF. CDR3 DNA sequence: TGTGCCACCAGAGGGGACACGGTCAACACCGGGGAGCTGTTTTTT. The genes are TRBV15 and TRBJ2-2; possible D gene TRBD1, 6 bases. Germline CDR1 reads LNHNV; CDR2 reads YYDKDF (reference sequence). The CDR3 extends over 15 amino acids. V lost 6 bases to trimming and J lost 2 bases, with 13 bases between them.

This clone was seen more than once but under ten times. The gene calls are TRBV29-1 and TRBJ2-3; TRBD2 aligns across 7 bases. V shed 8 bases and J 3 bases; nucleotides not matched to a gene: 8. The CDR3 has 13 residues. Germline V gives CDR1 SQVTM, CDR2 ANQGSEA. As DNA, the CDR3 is TGCAGCTTAAGGACTAGTCTAACAGATACGCAGTATTTT. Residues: CSLRTSLTDTQYF.

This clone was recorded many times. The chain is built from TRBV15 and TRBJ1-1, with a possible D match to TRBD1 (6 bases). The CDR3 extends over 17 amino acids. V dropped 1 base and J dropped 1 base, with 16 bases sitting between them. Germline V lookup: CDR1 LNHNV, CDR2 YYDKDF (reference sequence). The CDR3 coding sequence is TGTGCCACCAGCAGAGCCCGGCGGACAGCCCCGAACACTGAAGCTTTCTTT. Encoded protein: CATSRARRTAPNTEAFF.

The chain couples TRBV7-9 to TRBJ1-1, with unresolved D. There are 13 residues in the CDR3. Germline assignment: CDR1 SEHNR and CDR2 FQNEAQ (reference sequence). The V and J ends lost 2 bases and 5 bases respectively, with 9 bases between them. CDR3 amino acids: CASSLFGQTEAFF. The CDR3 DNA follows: TGTGCCAGCAGCTTATTCGGGCAGACTGAAGCTTTCTTT.

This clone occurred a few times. The CDR3: CAGGGGLAYNEQFF. The CDR3 coding sequence is TGTGCCGGCGGCGGGGGTTTGGCCTACAATGAGCAGTTCTTC. The rearrangement uses TRBV30 and TRBJ2-1; TRBD2 agrees at 7 bases. CDR3 size: 14 residues. CDR1 and CDR2 from the germline V gene are GTSNPN and SVGIG (reference sequence). With V trimmed by 8 bases and J by 2 bases, 9 bases remained unmatched. Variable domain in full (rest from reference TRBV30 and TRBJ2-1): SQTIHQWPATLVQPVGSPLSLECTVEGTSNPNLYWYRQAAGRGLQLLFYSVGIGQISSEVPQNLSASRPQDRQFILSSKKLLLSDSGFYLCAGGGGLAYNEQFFGPGTRLTVL.

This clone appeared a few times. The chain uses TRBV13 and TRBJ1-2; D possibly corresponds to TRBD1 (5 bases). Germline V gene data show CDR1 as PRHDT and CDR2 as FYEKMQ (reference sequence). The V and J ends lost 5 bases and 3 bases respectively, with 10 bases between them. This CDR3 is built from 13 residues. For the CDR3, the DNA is TGTGCCAGCAGCCTAACAGGATACTATGGCTACACCTTC. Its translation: CASSLTGYYGYTF. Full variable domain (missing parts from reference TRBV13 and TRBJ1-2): AAGVIQSPRHLIKEKRETATLKCYPIPRHDTVYWYQQGPGQDPQFLISFYEKMQSDKGSIPDRFSAQQFSDYHSELNMSSLELGDSALYFCASSLTGYYGYTFGSGTRLTVV.

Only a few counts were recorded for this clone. In nucleotides, the CDR3 is TGTGCCTGTTCTCCCCAGGGGGAACGGGCTTTCTTT. Protein sequence: CACSPQGERAFF. The chain uses TRBV30 and TRBJ1-1; TRBD1 agrees at 7 bases. V trimming: 6 bases; J trimming: 11 bases; junction bases outside the gene matches: 12. CDR3 length: 12 residues. The germline CDR1 and CDR2 sequences are GTSNPN and SVGIG (reference sequence).

The CDR3 region has the DNA TGTGCCAGCAGCTTACTGTACGGGCCGGGCACCGGGGAGCTGTTTTTT. Translating it yields CASSLLYGPGTGELFF. The chain joins TRBV7-9 to TRBJ2-2; D unresolved. The V gene's germline CDR1 is SEHNR and CDR2 FQNEAQ (reference sequence). V lost 2 bases to trimming and J lost 4 bases, with 14 bases between them. This CDR3 region has 16 residues.

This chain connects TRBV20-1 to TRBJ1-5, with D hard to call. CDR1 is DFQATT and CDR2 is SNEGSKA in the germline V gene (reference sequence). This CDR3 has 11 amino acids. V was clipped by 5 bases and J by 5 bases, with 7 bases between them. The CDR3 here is CSAHRDQPQHF. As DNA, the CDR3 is TGCAGTGCTCATAGGGATCAGCCCCAGCATTTT.

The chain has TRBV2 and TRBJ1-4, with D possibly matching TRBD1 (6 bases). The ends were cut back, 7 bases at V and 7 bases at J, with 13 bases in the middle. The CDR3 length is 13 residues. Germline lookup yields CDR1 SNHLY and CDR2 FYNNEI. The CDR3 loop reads CASTRDNGEKLFF. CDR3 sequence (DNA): TGTGCCAGCACCCGGGACAATGGTGAAAAACTGTTTTTT.

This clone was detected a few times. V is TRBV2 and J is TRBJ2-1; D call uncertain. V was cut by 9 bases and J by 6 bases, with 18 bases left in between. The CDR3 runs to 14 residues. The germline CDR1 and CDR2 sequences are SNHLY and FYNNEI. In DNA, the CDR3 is TGTGCCAGTAGGGTTAGGTTCCTTGGCAATGAGCAGTTCTTC. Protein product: CASRVRFLGNEQFF.

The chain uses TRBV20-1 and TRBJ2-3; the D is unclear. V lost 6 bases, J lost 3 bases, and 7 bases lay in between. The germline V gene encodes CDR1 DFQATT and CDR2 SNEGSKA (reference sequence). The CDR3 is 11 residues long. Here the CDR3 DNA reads TGCAGTGCCTTACTAACAGATACGCAGTATTTT. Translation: CSALLTDTQYF.

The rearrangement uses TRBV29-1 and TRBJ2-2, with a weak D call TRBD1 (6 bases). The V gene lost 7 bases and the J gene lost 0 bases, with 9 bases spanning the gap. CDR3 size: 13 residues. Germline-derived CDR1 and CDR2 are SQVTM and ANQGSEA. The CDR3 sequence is CSAGTSNTGELFF. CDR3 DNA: TGCAGCGCTGGGACATCGAACACCGGGGAGCTGTTTTTT.

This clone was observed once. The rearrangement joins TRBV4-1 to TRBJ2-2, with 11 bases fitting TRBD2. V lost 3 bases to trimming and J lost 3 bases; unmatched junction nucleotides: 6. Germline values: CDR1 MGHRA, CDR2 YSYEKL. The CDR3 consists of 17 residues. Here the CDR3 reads CASSQQLAGDHTGELFF. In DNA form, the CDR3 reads TGCGCCAGCAGCCAGCAACTAGCGGGGGACCACACCGGGGAGCTGTTTTTT.

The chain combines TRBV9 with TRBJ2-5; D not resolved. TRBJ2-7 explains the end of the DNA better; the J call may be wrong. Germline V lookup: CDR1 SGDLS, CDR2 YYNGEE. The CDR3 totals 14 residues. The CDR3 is CASSVGRTRDEQYF. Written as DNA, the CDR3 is TGTGCCAGCAGCGTAGGGCGTACAAGGGACGAGCAGTACTTC.

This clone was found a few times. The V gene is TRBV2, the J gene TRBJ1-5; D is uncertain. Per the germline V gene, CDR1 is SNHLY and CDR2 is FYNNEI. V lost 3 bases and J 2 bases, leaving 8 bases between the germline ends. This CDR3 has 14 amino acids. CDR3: CASSERRGNQPQHF. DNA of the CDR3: TGTGCCAGCAGTGAGAGGAGGGGCAATCAGCCCCAGCATTTT.

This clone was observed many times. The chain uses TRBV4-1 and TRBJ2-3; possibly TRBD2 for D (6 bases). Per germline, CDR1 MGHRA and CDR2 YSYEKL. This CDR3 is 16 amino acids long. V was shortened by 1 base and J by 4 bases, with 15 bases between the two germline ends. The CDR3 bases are TGCGCCAGCAGCCAAGTCCGTCTAGCGTCCCCAGATACGCAGTATTTT. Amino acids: CASSQVRLASPDTQYF.

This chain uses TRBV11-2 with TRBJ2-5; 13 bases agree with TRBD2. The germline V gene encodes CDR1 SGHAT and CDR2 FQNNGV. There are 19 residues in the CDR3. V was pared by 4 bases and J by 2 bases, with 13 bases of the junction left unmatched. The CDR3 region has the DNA TGTGCCAGCAGCTCGAGACCGGCACTAGCGGGGGGGTCACAAGAGACCCAGTACTTC. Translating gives CASSSRPALAGGSQETQYF.

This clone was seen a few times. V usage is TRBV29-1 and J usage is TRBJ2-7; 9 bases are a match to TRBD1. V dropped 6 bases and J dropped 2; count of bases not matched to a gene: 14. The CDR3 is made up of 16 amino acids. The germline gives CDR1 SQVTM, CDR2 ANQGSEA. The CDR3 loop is CSVDGGTGTPPYEQYF. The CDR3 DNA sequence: TGCAGCGTGGACGGGGGGACAGGGACCCCCCCCTACGAGCAGTACTTC.

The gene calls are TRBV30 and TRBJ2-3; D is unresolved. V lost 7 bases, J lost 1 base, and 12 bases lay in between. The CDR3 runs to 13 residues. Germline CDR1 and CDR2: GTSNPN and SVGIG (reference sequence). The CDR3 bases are TGTGCCTTTGAACAGAAGGGCACAGATACGCAGTATTTT. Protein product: CAFEQKGTDTQYF.

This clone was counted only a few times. The CDR3 spells CSVAGRIQETQYF. CDR3 sequence (DNA): TGCAGCGTGGCGGGACGGATCCAAGAGACCCAGTACTTC. The chain is built from TRBV29-1 and TRBJ2-5; D is possibly TRBD2 (6 bases). Per germline, CDR1 SQVTM and CDR2 ANQGSEA. Deletions cut 6 bases from V and 1 base from J, with 12 bases between. The CDR3 has 13 amino acids. The full variable domain, its missing parts supplied by reference TRBV29-1 and TRBJ2-5, is SAVISQKPSRDICQRGTSLTIQCQVDSQVTMMFWYRQQPGQSLTLIATANQGSEATYESGFVIDKFPISRPNLTFSTLTVSNMSPEDSSIYLCSVAGRIQETQYFGPGTRLLVL.